The 25 T cell receptor beta chains listed next were all sequenced from one sample in a study of cytomegalovirus exposure and HLA in healthy donors. Using immunoSEQ multiplex PCR, the repertoire was profiled, and TCRdb retains in-frame clones only, with some absent. The sample has hundreds of thousands of clones; roughly 87% are singletons. The sample comprised PBMCs. The receptors shown here come from a man aged 18-30 years in good health and CMV-seropositive.

The gene calls are TRBV14 and TRBJ2-2, with D unclear. With 4 bases removed from V and 0 bases from J, the gap between germline ends came to 9 bases. The germline CDR1 and CDR2 sequences are SGHDN and FVKESK. CDR3 length equals 15 residues. The CDR3 region is CASSPWAANTGELFF. The CDR3 nucleotides are TGTGCCAGCAGCCCATGGGCAGCGAACACCGGGGAGCTGTTTTTT.

V usage is TRBV9 and J usage is TRBJ1-1, with 7 nucleotides matching TRBD1. The germline V gene encodes CDR1 SGDLS and CDR2 YYNGEE. This CDR3 region has 14 residues. Trimming at V came to 1 base and at J to 4 bases, leaving 4 bases not matched to a gene. The CDR3 here is CASSVLGGSTEAFF. In DNA, the CDR3 is TGTGCCAGCAGCGTACTAGGGGGCTCCACTGAAGCTTTCTTT.

This clone was observed once. The V and J genes are TRBV5-4 and TRBJ2-7; 9 bases are shared with TRBD2. Per the germline V gene, CDR1 is SGHNT and CDR2 is YYREEE (reference sequence). Germline trimming cut 4 bases from V and 5 bases from J; bases unmatched to any gene: 7. CDR3 length equals 14 residues. CDR3 coding DNA: TGTGCCAGCAGCGTGGGACTAGCTCCCCACGAGCAGTACTTC. Translating it yields CASSVGLAPHEQYF.

The chain joins TRBV5-1 to TRBJ2-5; perhaps D is TRBD1 or TRBD2 (7 bases each). V lost 4 bases and J lost 2, with 15 bases in between. Germline V gene lookup returns CDR1 SGHRS and CDR2 YFSETQ. The CDR3 contains 15 residues. The CDR3 sequence is CASSLAGGEQETQYF. CDR3 bases: TGCGCCAGCAGCCTGGCAGGGGGGGAGCAAGAGACCCAGTACTTC.

CDR3 protein: CASRGPSNTEAFF. CDR3 nucleotides: TGTGCCAGCAGGGGGCCAAGTAACACTGAAGCTTTCTTT. V usage is TRBV2 and J usage is TRBJ1-1; a possible D gene is TRBD1 (5 bases). This CDR3 has 13 amino acids. V lost 6 bases and J lost 2, with 10 bases in between. Germline V gene sequence: CDR1 SNHLY, CDR2 FYNNEI. Combining the CDR3 with reference TRBV2 and TRBJ1-1 gives the whole variable domain EPEVTQTPSHQVTQMGQEVILRCVPISNHLYFYWYRQILGQKVEFLVSFYNNEISEKSEIFDDQFSVERPDGSNFTLKIRSTKLEDSAMYFCASRGPSNTEAFFGQGTRLTVV.

The J gene is TRBJ1-5, the V gene TRBV6-5; D is possibly TRBD1 (5 bases). Germline assignment: CDR1 MNHEY and CDR2 SVGAGI. CDR3 length: 13 amino acids. V gave up 0 bases and J gave up 7 bases, with 7 bases separating them. In DNA form, the CDR3 reads TGTGCCAGCAGTTACTCCGAGGGGCAGCCCCAGCATTTT. It specifies CASSYSEGQPQHF.

This rearrangement joins TRBV6-1 to TRBJ1-2; TRBD1 matches 12 bases. The germline gives CDR1 MNHNS, CDR2 SASEGT. V shed 4 bases and J 5 bases; nucleotides not matched to a gene: 5. This CDR3 comprises 15 residues. In DNA form, the CDR3 reads TGTGCCAGCAGTGCGGGGACAGGGGGCGTATATGGCTACACCTTC. It specifies CASSAGTGGVYGYTF.

This chain connects TRBV28 to TRBJ2-7, with D perhaps TRBD1 (6 bases). The CDR3 is 15 amino acids. Germline values: CDR1 MDHEN, CDR2 SYDVKM. Between the trimmed V and J ends, which lost 1 base and 3 bases, there was a span of 13 bases. The CDR3 loop is CASSLSRGLGYEQYF. The CDR3 nucleotides read TGTGCCAGCAGTTTATCCAGGGGATTAGGCTACGAGCAGTACTTC.

This clone was picked up one time. The genes are TRBV7-6 and TRBJ2-7; 9 bases agree with TRBD1. V was pared by 3 bases and J by 5 bases, with 11 bases of the junction left unmatched. Germline V gene sequence: CDR1 SGHVS, CDR2 FNYEAQ. The CDR3 extends over 16 amino acids. CDR3 in amino acids: CASSFGDGTGFHEQYF. As DNA, the CDR3 is TGTGCCAGCAGCTTCGGGGACGGGACAGGGTTTCACGAGCAGTACTTC.

The J gene is TRBJ2-5, the V gene TRBV7-2, with 9 nucleotides matching TRBD2. CDR1 is SGHTA, CDR2 FQGNSA, per germline. The CDR3 covers 16 residues. V lost 1 base to trimming and J lost 5 bases; unmatched junction nucleotides: 8. This CDR3 is CASSLVFSGSRETQYF. DNA for the CDR3: TGTGCCAGCAGCTTAGTGTTTAGCGGGAGTAGGGAGACCCAGTACTTC.

This sequence joins TRBV2 and TRBJ1-5; TRBD1 aligns across 8 bases. V lost 6 bases to trimming and J lost 6 bases; unmatched junction nucleotides: 7. CDR3 length equals 14 residues. Germline V CDR1 and CDR2: SNHLY, FYNNEI. The CDR3 protein is CASRAGTGSQPQHF. DNA for the CDR3: TGTGCCAGCAGGGCCGGGACAGGCAGTCAGCCCCAGCATTTT.

V usage is TRBV5-1 and J usage is TRBJ2-5; D gene ambiguous. CDR3 size: 13 residues. The V end was cut by 3 bases, the J end by 3 bases, with 9 bases between. From germline, CDR1 is SGHRS and CDR2 YFSETQ. The CDR3 sequence is CASSYPRKETQYF. The DNA for the CDR3 is TGCGCCAGCAGCTATCCCAGAAAAGAGACCCAGTACTTC.

The chain uses TRBV7-3 and TRBJ2-1; 9 nucleotides line up with TRBD2. This CDR3 spans 16 amino acids. Germline V CDR1 and CDR2: SGHTA, FQGTGA. With 6 bases clipped from V and 7 bases from J, the junction kept 13 bases outside the gene matches. DNA of the CDR3: TGTGCCAGCAGTCCTATGTTTAGCGGGAGATTGAATGAGCAGTTCTTC. Protein: CASSPMFSGRLNEQFF.

This sequence joins TRBV30 and TRBJ1-2; D is unclear. Germline CDR1 and CDR2: GTSNPN and SVGIG (reference sequence). The CDR3 covers 14 residues. V lost 0 bases and J 8 bases, leaving 16 bases between the germline ends. The DNA for the CDR3 is TGTGCCTGGAGTGTTAATTTCGGCCAAGGAGGCTACACCTTC. This codes for CAWSVNFGQGGYTF.

As concerns this clone: A read error may produce the germline difference seen at one junction end. V is TRBV19 and J is TRBJ2-7; D is unresolved. The CDR3 sequence is 15 residues long. The V gene's germline CDR1 is LNHDA and CDR2 SQIVND (reference sequence). CDR3 DNA sequence: TGTGCCAGTAGTCTAGACGAGAGCAGGTTCTACGAGCAGTACTTC. Protein sequence: CASSLDESRFYEQYF.

V is TRBV27 and J is TRBJ1-5; D uncertain. Trimming stripped 4 bases from V and 1 base from J, with 8 bases between. CDR3 length: 14 amino acids. CDR1 MNHEY and CDR2 SMNVEV come from the germline V gene (reference sequence). The CDR3 reads CASSSLHSNQPQHF. CDR3 nucleotide sequence: TGTGCCAGCAGTTCCCTACACAGCAATCAGCCCCAGCATTTT.

This chain joins TRBV7-6 and TRBJ1-1; D is perhaps TRBD1 (5 bases). Germline V gene lookup returns CDR1 SGHVS and CDR2 FNYEAQ. V lost 2 bases and J 2 bases, leaving 12 bases between the germline ends. This CDR3 has 15 amino acids. The CDR3 bases are TGTGCCAGCAGCTTATTAGGGACGTATAACACTGAAGCTTTCTTT. It specifies CASSLLGTYNTEAFF.

This chain links TRBV4-3 with TRBJ2-7, with 10 bases that match TRBD2. The CDR3 runs to 15 residues. Germline loops: CDR1 LGHNA, CDR2 YSLEER. J was trimmed by 4 bases and V by 1 base; bases with no gene match: 4. CDR3 protein: CASSQGTSGIYEQYF. Written as DNA, the CDR3 is TGCGCCAGCAGCCAAGGCACTAGCGGGATATACGAGCAGTACTTC.

The genes are TRBV6-6 and TRBJ1-2; the D is unclear. Germline V CDR1 and CDR2: MNHNY, SVGAGI (reference sequence). Trimming removed 2 bases at V and 5 bases at J, with 6 bases between. This CDR3 has 12 amino acids. CDR3 nucleotide sequence: TGTGCCAGCAGTTACGGTGGATATGGCTACACCTTC. It specifies CASSYGGYGYTF.

The table lists this clone with a count of one. The gene calls are TRBV29-1 and TRBJ2-5; 11 bases map to TRBD2. The CDR3 loop spans 14 amino acids. J lost 5 bases, V lost 7 bases, and 9 bases had no gene match. Germline assignment: CDR1 SQVTM and CDR2 ANQGSEA. Here the CDR3 DNA reads TGCAGCGGAGGGGGGATAGCGGGAGGGGAGACCCAGTACTTC. Its translation is CSGGGIAGGETQYF.

The chain uses TRBV10-3 and TRBJ2-3; no reliable D call. Germline values: CDR1 ENHRY, CDR2 SYGVKD. The V gene lost 3 bases and the J gene lost 5 bases, with 18 bases spanning the gap. This CDR3 has 16 amino acids. The CDR3 nucleotides read TGTGCCATCAGTGAATCAACGGGCCCAAATGGAGATACGCAGTATTTT. Translation gives CAISESTGPNGDTQYF.

The CDR3 is CASSLGTGLTYGYTF. The CDR3 DNA follows: TGTGCCAGCAGCTTAGGTACAGGGCTAACCTATGGCTACACCTTC. The chain has TRBV7-9 and TRBJ1-2; D perhaps matches TRBD1 (6 bases). Germline values: CDR1 SEHNR, CDR2 FQNEAQ (reference sequence). The CDR3 sequence is 15 residues long. Trimming stripped 1 base from V and 4 bases from J, with 13 bases between. Supplemented by reference TRBV7-9 and TRBJ1-2, the full variable domain reads DTGVSQNPRHKITKRGQNVTFRCDPISEHNRLYWYRQTLGQGPEFLTYFQNEAQLEKSRLLSDRFSAERPKGSFSTLEIQRTEQGDSAMYLCASSLGTGLTYGYTFGSGTRLTVV.

For this clone: Other DNA variants within this sample encode the same CDR3. In DNA form, the CDR3 reads TGTGCCAGCAGTTTACTCACCGGGGAGCTGTTTTTT. Translated: CASSLLTGELFF. The chain couples TRBV27 to TRBJ2-2, with no clear D. V was trimmed by 2 bases and J by 4 bases, leaving 2 bases between them. Germline V lookup: CDR1 MNHEY, CDR2 SMNVEV (reference sequence). The CDR3 loop spans 12 amino acids.

This chain links TRBV7-2 with TRBJ2-4; tentatively, D is TRBD1 (5 bases). Trimming pared 3 bases from V and 4 bases from J, leaving 7 bases between. The germline V gene has CDR1 SGHTA and CDR2 FQGNSA. The CDR3 spans 13 residues. The CDR3 sequence is CASSLTAKNIQYF. The CDR3 DNA reads TGTGCCAGCAGCTTGACAGCTAAAAACATTCAGTACTTC.

The chain carries TRBV19 and TRBJ2-2; D is tentatively TRBD1 or TRBD2 (5 bases each). The CDR3 has 14 amino acids. Germline assignment: CDR1 LNHDA and CDR2 SQIVND (reference sequence). Trimming shortened V by 1 base and J by 6 bases, and 9 bases separated the two germline ends. CDR3 protein: CASSIAGPPGELFF. CDR3 in DNA: TGTGCCAGTAGTATAGCGGGGCCCCCCGGGGAGCTGTTTTTT.